These 5 T cell receptor beta chains were sequenced from one sample in a study of T cell changes during pregnancy in multiple sclerosis. Sequencing was performed with immunoSEQ multiplex PCR; in TCRdb, only in-frame clones are kept and a portion is missing. The repertoire includes roughly 60,000 clones, around 95% of them detected once, and 0.36% sits in the top ten. The material was CD4+ T cells from peripheral blood mononuclear cells, obtained before pregnancy. The receptors were gathered from a female donor with multiple sclerosis, enrolled in a pregnancy study.

The chain has TRBV9 and TRBJ2-2; 7 nucleotides align to TRBD2. This CDR3 spans 15 amino acids. The V segment lost 4 bases and the J segment 7 bases; nucleotides outside the gene matches: 10. Germline V gene data show CDR1 as SGDLS and CDR2 as YYNGEE. CDR3 coding DNA: TGTGCCAGCAGCACCTCCGGACTAGAGGACGGGGAGCTGTTTTTT. Translating gives CASSTSGLEDGELFF.

In its sample, this clone was seen a few times. This chain uses TRBV6-4 with TRBJ2-7; D not resolved. Per the germline V gene, CDR1 is MRHNA and CDR2 is SNTAGT. Trimming cost V 2 bases and J 4 bases, with 21 bases left between them. This CDR3 is built from 17 residues. In nucleotides, the CDR3 is TGTGCCAGCAGTGACCCTCGGTGGGCAGGCCCGATGTACGAGCAGTACTTC. It specifies CASSDPRWAGPMYEQYF.

V usage is TRBV7-2 and J usage is TRBJ2-3; TRBD2 aligns across 7 bases. Germline CDR1 reads SGHTA; CDR2 reads FQGNSA. The CDR3 totals 13 residues. The V and J ends lost 1 base and 6 bases, in that order; junction bases with no gene match: 1. The CDR3 spells CASSLVGGDTQYF. The CDR3 DNA reads as TGTGCCAGCAGCTTAGTGGGAGGGGATACGCAGTATTTT.

The rearrangement uses TRBV4-3 and TRBJ2-1, with a weak D call TRBD2 (6 bases). This CDR3 region has 14 residues. The ends were cut back, 0 bases at V and 6 bases at J, with 9 bases in the middle. The germline V gene has CDR1 LGHNA and CDR2 YSLEER. The CDR3 sequence is CASSQDRAGNEQFF. The CDR3 DNA reads as TGCGCCAGCAGCCAAGATCGAGCGGGCAATGAGCAGTTCTTC.

The chain is built from TRBV6-6 and TRBJ2-5; perhaps TRBD2 as D (6 bases). The tail of the sequence fits TRBJ2-7 better, so the J call may be wrong. CDR1 is MNHNY and CDR2 is SVGAGI in the germline V gene (reference sequence). This CDR3 contains 15 residues. CDR3 residues: CASSGGKEVHNEQYF. In DNA, the CDR3 is TGTGCCAGCAGCGGAGGGAAGGAAGTCCACAACGAGCAGTACTTC.